The rows below give T cell receptor beta chains drawn from one sample of a study of blood T cell repertoires in COVID-19. Clones were read by immunoSEQ multiplex PCR, and TCRdb kept only the in-frame ones, dropping some. The table has about 200,000 clones, over 80% seen once. The sample consisted of peripheral blood. Receptors were obtained from a woman aged 60 to 75 with COVID-19, enrolled during active disease. CDR3s include the opening cysteine and the closing phenylalanine or tryptophan. The D gene is left open where the match is weak. Size is omitted from some rows. Given values are once, few, many or a class for expanded clones.

J | D | size | V | DNA | CDR3
TRBJ2-3 | TRBD1 | once | TRBV6-1 | TGTGCCAGCAGTGAAAGGGTACGGGACAGGCTGACAGATACGCAGTATTTT | CASSERVRDRLTDTQYF
TRBJ1-5 | . | . | TRBV6-1 | TGTGCCAGCAGTGATGGTAGGGGTGGAAGCAATCAGCCCCAGCATTTT | CASSDGRGGSNQPQHF
TRBJ1-3 | . | . | TRBV19 | TGTGCCAGTAGTACCCCCAACTCTGGAAACACCATATATTTT | CASSTPNSGNTIYF
TRBJ1-5 | TRBD1 | . | TRBV6-5 | TGTGCCAGCAATCCCGACAGGGGAAGAGGACCCCAGCATTTT | CASNPDRGRGPQHF
TRBJ2-1 | TRBD1 | . | TRBV9 | TGTGCCAGCAGCCTCCGGGACAGACTGGACAATGAGCAGTTCTTC | CASSLRDRLDNEQFF
TRBJ2-3 | . | few | TRBV12-3/TRBV12-4 | TGTGCCACAGGACACTTACTCACAGATACGCAGTATTTT | CATGHLLTDTQYF
TRBJ2-3 | . | . | TRBV19 | TGTGCCAGTACCCCCGGCGGTGCAGATACGCAGTATTTT | CASTPGGADTQYF
TRBJ1-2 | . | . | TRBV14 | TGTGCCAGCAGCCCTAGGTTGGAAATCTATGGCTACACCTTC | CASSPRLEIYGYTF
TRBJ1-6 | TRBD1 | . | TRBV18 | TGTGCCAGCTCAAACCGGGACAGTAATTCACCCCTCCACTTT | CASSNRDSNSPLHF
TRBJ2-7 | TRBD1 | . | TRBV7-9 | TGTGCCAGCAGCAACTCCGGGACAGAAAGCTACGAGCAGTACTTC | CASSNSGTESYEQYF
TRBJ1-5 | . | . | TRBV30 | TGTGCCTGGAGTGTTCAGGGGTCGGTTGGCAATCAGCCCCAGCATTTT | CAWSVQGSVGNQPQHF
TRBJ2-4 | . | once | TRBV6-6 | TGTGCCAGCAGTCTCCCCCCCGCGGGAAGGTTCCTAGCCAAAAACATTCAGTACTTC | CASSLPPAGRFLAKNIQYF
TRBJ2-2 | TRBD2 | . | TRBV20-1 | TGCAGTGCTAGTCCCCGGGAGGTCACCGGGGAGCTGTTTTTT | CSASPREVTGELFF
TRBJ2-2 | . | few | TRBV19 | TGTGCCAGTAGTATCGACACCCTGATCACCGGGGAGCTGTTTTTT | CASSIDTLITGELFF
TRBJ1-2 | TRBD1 | . | TRBV27 | TGTGCCAGCAGAGAGACAGGGCGATTAACCTATGGCTACACCTTC | CASRETGRLTYGYTF
TRBJ2-1 | TRBD2 | . | TRBV28 | TGTGCCAGCAGTTTATTGGGGGGGTCCCAGTTCTTC | CASSLLGGSQFF
TRBJ2-2 | TRBD2 | . | TRBV7-3 | TGTGCCAGCAGCCTTAGCGGGGCCGACACCGGGGAGCTGTTTTTT | CASSLSGADTGELFF
TRBJ1-5 | . | once | TRBV5-4 | TGTGCCAGCAGCTCGGGAGGGGGTCGCAATCAGCCCCAGCATTTT | CASSSGGGRNQPQHF
TRBJ2-7 | . | . | TRBV2 | TGTGCCAGCAGTAGGGACACTACCTACGAGCAGTACTTC | CASSRDTTYEQYF
TRBJ1-2 | . | few | TRBV27 | TGTGCCAGCAGGAGAATTGAGGGAAGGGATGGCTACACCTTC | CASRRIEGRDGYTF
TRBJ2-2 | TRBD2 | . | TRBV5-1 | TGCGCCAGCAGCTGGGGGACTAGCGGCTACACCGGGGAGCTGTTTTTT | CASSWGTSGYTGELFF
TRBJ2-2 | . | . | TRBV19 | TGTGCCACCCGTCCCCCGGGACAGAACACCGGGGAGCTGTTTTTT | CATRPPGQNTGELFF
TRBJ2-5 | TRBD2 | once | TRBV6-2/TRBV6-3 | TGTGCCAGCAGTTCCCCGCGTAGCGGGACCCAAGAGACCCAGTACTTC | CASSSPRSGTQETQYF
TRBJ1-4 | . | . | TRBV18 | TGTGCCAGCTCAACCTCGGACAGAATCTCTAATGAAAAACTGTTTTTT | CASSTSDRISNEKLFF
TRBJ1-6 | . | . | TRBV30 | TGTGCCTGGACCCCGGGGTTAGATTCACCCCTCCACTTT | CAWTPGLDSPLHF
TRBJ2-3 | TRBD2 | . | TRBV28 | TGTGCCAGCAGTTTTCTAGCGGGAACCACAGATACGCAGTATTTT | CASSFLAGTTDTQYF
TRBJ1-1 | . | . | TRBV15 | TGTGCCACCATTATGGCCCATGACATGAACACTGAAGCTTTCTTT | CATIMAHDMNTEAFF
TRBJ1-3 | TRBD1 | . | TRBV5-4 | TGTGCCAGCAGCTTGGGAACGACAGGGATCGCTGGAAACACCATATATTTT | CASSLGTTGIAGNTIYF
TRBJ2-5 | TRBD2 | . | TRBV13 | TGTGCCAGCAGCGATTACACTAGCGGGAGTGGAGAGACCCAGTACTTC | CASSDYTSGSGETQYF
TRBJ1-1 | TRBD1 | . | TRBV19 | TGTGCCAGTAGTACCCCTTCCGGGACAGGGCCCATGAACACTGAAGCTTTCTTT | CASSTPSGTGPMNTEAFF
TRBJ1-2 | TRBD1 | . | TRBV29-1 | TGCAGCGTTGAAGCTACCGGACAGGGGGCTTGGCGCTATGGCTACACCTTC | CSVEATGQGAWRYGYTF
TRBJ2-7 | . | few | TRBV4-3 | TGCGCCACCGCGGCTAGCGTTATCTCCTACGAGCAGTACTTC | CATAASVISYEQYF
TRBJ1-4 | . | . | TRBV5-1 | TGCGCCCGCGCAACTCGGGGGGGGGCCGGAGCTAATGAAAAACTGTTTTTT | CARATRGGAGANEKLFF
TRBJ2-3 | . | . | TRBV6-6 | TGTGCCAGCAGTTACTCGCGGGATACGCAGTATTTT | CASSYSRDTQYF
TRBJ2-5 | TRBD2 | . | TRBV15 | TGTGCCACCAGCGGGGGAGGGGACCAAGAGACCCAGTACTTC | CATSGGGDQETQYF
TRBJ1-2 | . | . | TRBV27 | TGTGCCAGCAGTTCATTTCGACAGGCCAACTATGGCTACACCTTC | CASSSFRQANYGYTF
TRBJ2-2 | TRBD2 | . | TRBV15 | TGTGCCACCAGCAGAGACCCCGCCTCGTGGGGGGGGAACACCGGGGAGCTGTTTTTT | CATSRDPASWGGNTGELFF
TRBJ1-5 | . | . | TRBV7-2 | TGTGCCAGCAGCGCCTCAGGATCCCTTAGCAATCAGCCCCAGCATTTT | CASSASGSLSNQPQHF
TRBJ2-3 | TRBD1 | . | TRBV20-1 | TGCAGTGCTAGTTGGCAGGGGGTTATAGATACGCAGTATTTT | CSASWQGVIDTQYF
TRBJ2-7 | . | . | TRBV5-1 | TGCGCCAGCAGCTTGGAGATTAGGGGGGGGGCCGAGCAGTACTTC | CASSLEIRGGAEQYF
TRBJ1-6 | TRBD1 | . | TRBV10-3 | TGTGCCATCAGTGAGGACAGGGGAGTTAATTCACCCCTCCACTTT | CAISEDRGVNSPLHF
TRBJ1-5 | . | . | TRBV19 | TGTGCCAGTACCCTCAACCCGGGGAGCAATCAGCCCCAGCATTTT | CASTLNPGSNQPQHF